Sequencing of this T cell receptor (beta chain) was carried out in a study of blood T cell repertoires in COVID-19. Method: immunoSEQ multiplex PCR; TCRdb's copy keeps in-frame clones and lacks some. The data show 25,000 to 35,000 clones, 65% to 90% seen once. This CDR3 spans 14 amino acids. Germline assignment: CDR1 SGHRS and CDR2 YFSETQ. V lost 3 bases and J lost 2; bases outside the gene matches: 4. The receptor was derived from a man in his 60s with active COVID-19. V usage is TRBV5-1 and J usage is TRBJ1-2; 7 bases are shared with TRBD1. The sequenced material came from peripheral blood. The CDR3 spells CASSYTGANYGYTF. CDR3 nucleotides: TGCGCCAGCAGCTATACAGGGGCCAACTATGGCTACACCTTC.